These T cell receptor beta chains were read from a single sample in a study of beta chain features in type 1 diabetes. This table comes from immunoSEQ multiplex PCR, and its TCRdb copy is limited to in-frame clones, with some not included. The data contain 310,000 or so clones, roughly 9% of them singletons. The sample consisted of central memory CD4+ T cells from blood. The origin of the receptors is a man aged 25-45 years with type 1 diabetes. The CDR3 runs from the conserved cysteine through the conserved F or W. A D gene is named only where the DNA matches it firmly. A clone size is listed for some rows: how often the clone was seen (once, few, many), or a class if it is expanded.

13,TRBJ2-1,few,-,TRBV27,CASSFQGGDEQFF,TGTGCCAGCAGTTTCCAGGGGGGCGATGAGCAGTTCTTC
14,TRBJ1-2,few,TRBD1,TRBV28,CASSLTGGNYGYTF,TGTGCCAGCAGCCTGACAGGGGGTAACTATGGCTACACCTTC
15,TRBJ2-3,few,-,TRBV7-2,CASSLRVASTDTQYF,TGTGCCAGCAGCTTGAGGGTAGCTAGCACAGATACGCAGTATTTT
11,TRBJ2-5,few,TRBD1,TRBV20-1,CSAQGEETQYF,TGCAGTGCCCAGGGGGAGGAGACCCAGTACTTC
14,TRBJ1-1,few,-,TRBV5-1,CASSLGGKLTEAFF,TGTGCCAGCAGCTTGGGAGGGAAGTTAACTGAAGCTTTCTTT
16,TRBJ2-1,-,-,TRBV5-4,CASSLSGSTSYNEQFF,TGTGCCAGCAGCTTGTCGGGGAGTACCTCCTACAATGAGCAGTTCTTC
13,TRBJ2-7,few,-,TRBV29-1,CSVLEDTSYEQYF,TGCAGCGTTTTAGAGGACACCTCCTACGAGCAGTACTTC
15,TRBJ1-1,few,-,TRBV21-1,CASSPPDRGGTEAFF,TGTGCCAGCAGCCCGCCCGACAGGGGAGGCACTGAAGCTTTCTTT
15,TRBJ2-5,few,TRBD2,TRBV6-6,CASSSRLAGQETQYF,TGTGCCAGCAGTTCCCGACTAGCGGGACAAGAGACCCAGTACTTC
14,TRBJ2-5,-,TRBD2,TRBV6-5,CASKSGGREETQYF,TGTGCCAGCAAAAGCGGGGGACGTGAAGAGACCCAGTACTTC
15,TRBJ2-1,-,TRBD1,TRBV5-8,CASSSTGGSYNEQFF,TGTGCCAGCAGCTCGACAGGGGGCAGTTACAATGAGCAGTTCTTC
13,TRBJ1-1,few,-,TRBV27,CASSFRQNTEAFF,TGTGCCAGCAGTTTTCGACAGAACACTGAAGCTTTCTTT
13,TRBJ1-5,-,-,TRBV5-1,CASSLEDNQPQHF,TGCGCCAGCAGCTTGGAGGACAATCAGCCCCAGCATTTT
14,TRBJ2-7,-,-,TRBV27,CASSLSGGSGEQYF,TGTGCCAGCAGTTTATCGGGGGGTTCAGGCGAGCAGTACTTC
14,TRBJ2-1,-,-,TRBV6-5,CASRPPNSVHEQFF,TGTGCCAGCAGGCCTCCGAACAGCGTCCATGAGCAGTTCTTC
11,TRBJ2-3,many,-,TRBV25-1,CASGDLDTQYF,TGTGCCAGCGGAGACTTAGATACGCAGTATTTT
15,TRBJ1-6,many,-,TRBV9,CASSPRTDRGSPLHF,TGTGCCAGCAGCCCCCGGACGGATCGGGGGTCACCCCTCCACTTT
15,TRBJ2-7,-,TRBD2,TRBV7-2,CASSFGGGLPYEQYF,TGTGCCAGCAGCTTCGGCGGGGGGCTTCCCTACGAGCAGTACTTC
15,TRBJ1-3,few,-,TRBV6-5,CASSFRQVAGNTIYF,TGTGCCAGCAGTTTTCGACAGGTGGCTGGAAACACCATATATTTT
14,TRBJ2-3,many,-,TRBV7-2,CASSSGGLTDTQYF,TGTGCCAGCAGCTCGGGGGGCCTTACAGATACGCAGTATTTT
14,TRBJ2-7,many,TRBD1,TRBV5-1,CASSLGTVPLEQYF,TGCGCCAGCAGCCTCGGGACAGTACCCCTGGAGCAGTACTTC
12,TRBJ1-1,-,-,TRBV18,CASSPTRGEAFF,TGTGCCAGCTCACCCACCCGGGGAGAAGCTTTCTTT
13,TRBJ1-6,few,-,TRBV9,CASGRARDSPLHF,TGTGCCAGCGGGAGGGCCAGGGATTCACCCCTCCACTTT
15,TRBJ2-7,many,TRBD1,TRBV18,CASSPQGVHSYEQYF,TGTGCCAGCTCCCCTCAGGGGGTTCACTCCTACGAGCAGTACTTC
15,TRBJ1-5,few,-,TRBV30,CAWSAPGVLGQPQHF,TGTGCCTGGAGTGCGCCAGGGGTTCTGGGTCAGCCCCAGCATTTT
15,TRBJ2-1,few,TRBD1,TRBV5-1,CASSLTGGKGNEQFF,TGCGCCAGCAGCTTGACAGGGGGAAAGGGGAATGAGCAGTTCTTC
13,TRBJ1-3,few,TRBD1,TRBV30,CAWSADRGNTIYF,TGTGCCTGGAGTGCCGACAGGGGGAACACCATATATTTT
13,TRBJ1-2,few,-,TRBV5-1,CASRSQESYGYTF,TGCGCCAGCAGAAGTCAGGAGTCTTATGGCTACACCTTC
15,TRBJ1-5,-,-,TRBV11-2,CASSSSGGQNQPQHF,TGTGCCAGCAGCTCTTCGGGGGGGCAAAATCAGCCCCAGCATTTT
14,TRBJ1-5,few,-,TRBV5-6,CASSLRRGNQPQHF,TGTGCCAGCAGCTTACGCAGGGGCAATCAGCCCCAGCATTTT
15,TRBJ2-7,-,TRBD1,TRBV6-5,CASSRTGTDNYEQYF,TGTGCCAGCAGTCGGACCGGGACAGACAACTACGAGCAGTACTTC
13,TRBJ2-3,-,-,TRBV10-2,CASRQMSTDTQYF,TGCGCCAGTCGACAGATGAGCACAGATACGCAGTATTTT
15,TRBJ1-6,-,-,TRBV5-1,CASSNPEGDNSPLHF,TGCGCCAGCAGCAACCCTGAAGGGGATAATTCACCCCTCCACTTT
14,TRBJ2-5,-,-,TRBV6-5,CASSFGSGGETQYF,TGTGCCAGCAGTTTCGGGTCCGGGGGAGAGACCCAGTACTTC
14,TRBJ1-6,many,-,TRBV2,CASSESSYNSPLHF,TGTGCCAGCAGTGAGAGCTCCTATAATTCACCCCTCCACTTT
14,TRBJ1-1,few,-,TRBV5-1,CASSLFTDTLEAFF,TGCGCCAGCAGCTTGTTCACAGATACTCTTGAAGCTTTCTTT
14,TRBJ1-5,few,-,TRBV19,CASSAGNSNQPQHF,TGTGCCAGTAGTGCAGGGAACAGCAATCAGCCCCAGCATTTT